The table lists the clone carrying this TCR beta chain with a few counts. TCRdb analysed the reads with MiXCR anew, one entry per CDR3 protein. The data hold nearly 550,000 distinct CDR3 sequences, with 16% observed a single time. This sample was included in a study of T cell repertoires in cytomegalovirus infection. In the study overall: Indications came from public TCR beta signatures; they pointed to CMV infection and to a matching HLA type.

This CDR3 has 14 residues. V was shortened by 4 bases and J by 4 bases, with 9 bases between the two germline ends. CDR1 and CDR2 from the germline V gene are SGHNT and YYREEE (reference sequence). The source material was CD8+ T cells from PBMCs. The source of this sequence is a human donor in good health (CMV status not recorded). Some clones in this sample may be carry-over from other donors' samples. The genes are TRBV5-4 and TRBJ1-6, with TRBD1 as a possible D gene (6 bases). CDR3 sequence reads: CASSLRGYNSPLHF. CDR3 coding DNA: TGTGCCAGCAGCCTCAGGGGTTATAATTCACCCCTCCACTTT.